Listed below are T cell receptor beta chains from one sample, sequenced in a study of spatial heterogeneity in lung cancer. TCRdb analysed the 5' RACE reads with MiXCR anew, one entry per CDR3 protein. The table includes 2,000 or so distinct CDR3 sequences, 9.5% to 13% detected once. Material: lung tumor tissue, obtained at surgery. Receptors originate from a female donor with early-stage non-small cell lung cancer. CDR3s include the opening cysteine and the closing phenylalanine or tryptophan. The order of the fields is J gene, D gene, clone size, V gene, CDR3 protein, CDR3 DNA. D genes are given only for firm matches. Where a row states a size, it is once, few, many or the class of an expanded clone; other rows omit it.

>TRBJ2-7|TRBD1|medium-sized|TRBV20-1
CSALNRDRATYEQYF
TGCAGTGCTCTAAACCGGGACAGGGCAACCTACGAGCAGTACTTC
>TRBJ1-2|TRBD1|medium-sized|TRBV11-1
CASSQNPGGQYGYTF
TGTGCCAGCAGCCAAAACCCCGGGGGACAGTATGGCTACACCTTC
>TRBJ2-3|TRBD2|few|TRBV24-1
CATSATTLAGTTTDTQYF
TGTGCCACCAGCGCTACAACCCTAGCGGGGACAACCACAGATACGCAGTATTTT
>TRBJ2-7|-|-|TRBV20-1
CSAAVSATYEQYF
TGCAGTGCCGCCGTCTCAGCTACCTACGAGCAGTACTTC
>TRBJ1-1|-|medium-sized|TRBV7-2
CASSLFGGRGTEAFF
TGTGCCAGCAGCTTATTTGGGGGGCGAGGGACTGAAGCTTTCTTT
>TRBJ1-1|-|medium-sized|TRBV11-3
CASSLDPRPNRRGNTEAFF
TGTGCCAGCAGCTTAGATCCCCGTCCGAACAGGAGGGGAAACACTGAAGCTTTCTTT
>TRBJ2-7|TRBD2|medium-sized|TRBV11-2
CASSLSGGVASYEQYF
TGTGCCAGCAGCTTGTCCGGGGGGGTAGCCTCCTACGAGCAGTACTTC
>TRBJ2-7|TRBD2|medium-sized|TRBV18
CASSRGLADEQYF
TGTGCCAGCTCACGAGGACTAGCAGACGAGCAGTACTTC
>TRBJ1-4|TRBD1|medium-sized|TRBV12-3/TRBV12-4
CASSRTGRSGKLFF
TGTGCCAGCAGTCGGACAGGAAGAAGTGGAAAACTGTTTTTT
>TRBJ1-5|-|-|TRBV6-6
CASRLGSNQPQHF
TGTGCCAGCAGACTAGGGAGCAATCAGCCCCAGCATTTT
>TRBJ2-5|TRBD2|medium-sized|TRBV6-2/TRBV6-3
CASSYGLAAQETQYF
TGTGCCAGCAGTTACGGACTAGCGGCCCAAGAGACCCAGTACTTC
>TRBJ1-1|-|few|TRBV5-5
CASSPPGGEAFF
TGTGCCAGCAGCCCTCCGGGAGGTGAAGCTTTCTTT
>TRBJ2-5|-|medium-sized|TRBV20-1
CSAHGGEETQYF
TGCAGTGCTCATGGGGGCGAAGAGACCCAGTACTTC
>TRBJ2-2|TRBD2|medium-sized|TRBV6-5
CASSIRGGTNTGELFF
TGTGCCAGCAGTATACGGGGGGGAACGAACACCGGGGAGCTGTTTTTT
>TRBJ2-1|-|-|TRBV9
CASSVDRVPREVFF
TGTGCCAGCAGCGTAGATAGAGTCCCAAGAGAAGTTTTCTTC
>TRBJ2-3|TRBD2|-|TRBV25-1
CASSLGGLFTADTQYF
TGTGCCAGCAGTCTGGGGGGGTTGTTCACGGCAGATACGCAGTATTTT
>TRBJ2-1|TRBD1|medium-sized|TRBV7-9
CASSPNRGQENEQFF
TGTGCCAGCAGCCCCAACAGGGGGCAGGAGAATGAGCAGTTCTTC
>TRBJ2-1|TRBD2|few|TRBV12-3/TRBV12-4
CASSPAGGRDDEQFF
TGTGCCAGCAGTCCAGCGGGGGGGCGAGACGATGAGCAGTTCTTC
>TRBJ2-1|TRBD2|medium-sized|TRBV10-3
CAINIAGFGEQFF
TGTGCCATCAATATAGCGGGGTTTGGTGAGCAGTTCTTC
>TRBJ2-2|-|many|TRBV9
CASSVGQNTGELFF
TGTGCCAGCAGCGTTGGACAGAACACCGGGGAGCTGTTTTTT
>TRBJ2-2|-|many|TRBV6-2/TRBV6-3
CASRTQGTGELFF
TGTGCCAGCCGAACACAGGGTACCGGGGAGCTGTTTTTT
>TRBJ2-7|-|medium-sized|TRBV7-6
CASSPAPRGSYEQYF
TGTGCCAGCAGCCCCGCGCCCCGGGGCTCCTACGAGCAGTACTTC
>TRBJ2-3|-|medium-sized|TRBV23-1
CASLPSRGRTDTQYF
TGCGCCAGCCTTCCGTCTCGGGGGCGCACAGATACGCAGTATTTT
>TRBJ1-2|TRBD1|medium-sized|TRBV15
CATSSGRTGYGYTF
TGTGCCACCAGCAGCGGTAGGACAGGTTATGGCTACACCTTC
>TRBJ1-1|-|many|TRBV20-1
CSVLGSRGEAFF
TGCAGTGTTCTAGGCTCGCGAGGTGAAGCTTTCTTT
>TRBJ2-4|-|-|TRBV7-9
CASSLEQGSPTLYF
TGTGCCAGCAGCTTAGAGCAGGGCTCCCCCACCTTGTACTTC
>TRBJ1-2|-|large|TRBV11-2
CASSLDDNGGYTF
TGTGCCAGCAGCTTAGACGACAACGGCGGCTACACCTTC
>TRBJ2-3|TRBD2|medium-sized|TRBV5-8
CASSPGTSGTDTQYF
TGTGCCAGCAGCCCAGGGACTAGCGGCACAGATACGCAGTATTTT
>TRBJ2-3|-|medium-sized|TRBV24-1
CATSDASGPSARTQYF
TGTGCCACCAGTGATGCTTCGGGGCCCTCGGCGAGGACGCAGTATTTT
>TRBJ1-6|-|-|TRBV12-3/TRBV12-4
CASSKTGPSPLHF
TGTGCCAGCTCAAAAACAGGGCCCTCACCCCTCCACTTT
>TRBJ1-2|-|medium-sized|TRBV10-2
CASSEGSGGYTF
TGCGCCAGCAGTGAGGGAAGTGGTGGCTACACCTTC
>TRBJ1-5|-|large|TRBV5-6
CASSLMVRQSMDQPQHF
TGTGCCAGCAGCTTGATGGTCCGCCAATCGATGGATCAGCCCCAGCATTTT
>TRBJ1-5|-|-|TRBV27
CASRQAWALLWSNQPQHF
TGTGCCAGCAGGCAAGCGTGGGCGCTTCTATGGAGCAATCAGCCCCAGCATTTT
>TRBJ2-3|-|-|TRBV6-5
CASSYLPGLFTDTQYF
TGTGCCAGCAGTTACTTACCGGGACTGTTCACAGATACGCAGTATTTT
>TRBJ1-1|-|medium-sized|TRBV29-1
CSASLMNTEAFFF
TGCAGCGCTTCACTGATGAACACTGAAGCTTTTTTCTTT
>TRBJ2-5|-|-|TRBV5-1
CASRGLRDIEGPETQYF
TGCGCCAGCAGAGGCTTGCGGGACATTGAGGGCCCAGAGACCCAGTACTTC
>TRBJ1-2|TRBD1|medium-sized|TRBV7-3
CASSLRPGQYYGYTF
TGTGCCAGCAGCTTACGGCCGGGACAGTACTATGGCTACACCTTC
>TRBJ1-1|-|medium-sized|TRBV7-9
CASSFAEVGAAFF
TGTGCCAGCAGCTTTGCGGAAGTTGGAGCAGCTTTCTTT
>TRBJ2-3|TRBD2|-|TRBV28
CASSLWGTSGASTDTQYF
TGTGCCAGCAGTTTATGGGGGACTAGCGGGGCTAGCACAGATACGCAGTATTTT
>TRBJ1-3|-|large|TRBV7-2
CASGQTGNTIYF
TGTGCCAGCGGACAAACTGGAAACACCATATATTTT
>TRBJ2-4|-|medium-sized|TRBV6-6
CASSYSGTIAKNIQYF
TGTGCCAGCAGTTACTCAGGGACAATAGCCAAAAACATTCAGTACTTC
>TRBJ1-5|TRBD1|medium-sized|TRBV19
CASRGGQGGNQPQHF
TGTGCCAGTAGAGGCGGACAGGGAGGCAATCAGCCCCAGCATTTT
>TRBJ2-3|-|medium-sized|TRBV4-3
CASSQVDGAATQYF
TGCGCCAGCAGCCAAGTCGACGGGGCCGCTACGCAGTATTTT
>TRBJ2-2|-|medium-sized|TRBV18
CASSPGPILNTGELFF
TGTGCCAGCTCCCCAGGGCCGATCCTGAACACCGGGGAGCTGTTTTTT
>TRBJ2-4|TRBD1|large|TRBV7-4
CASSLGPDRAILAKNIQYF
TGTGCCAGCAGCTTAGGGCCGGACAGGGCGATTCTAGCCAAAAACATTCAGTACTTC
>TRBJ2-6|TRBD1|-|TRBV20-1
CSANDRARFGANVLTF
TGCAGTGCCAACGACAGGGCGAGGTTTGGGGCCAACGTCCTGACTTTC
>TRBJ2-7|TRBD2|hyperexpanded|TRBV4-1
CASSQGTRSGYEQYF
TGCGCCAGCAGCCAAGGGACTAGATCCGGATACGAGCAGTACTTC
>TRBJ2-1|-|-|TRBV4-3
CASSQDSSGSNEQFF
TGCGCCAGCAGCCAAGATTCGTCGGGGAGCAATGAGCAGTTCTTC
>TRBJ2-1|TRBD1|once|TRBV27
CASSFMAAGGHEQFF
TGTGCCAGCAGTTTCATGGCGGCAGGGGGCCATGAGCAGTTCTTC
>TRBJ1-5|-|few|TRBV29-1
CSVSGSNQPQHF
TGCAGCGTTTCGGGGTCGAATCAGCCCCAGCATTTT
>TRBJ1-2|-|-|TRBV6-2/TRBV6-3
CASRDSNYGYTF
TGTGCCAGCAGGGACAGTAACTATGGCTACACCTTC
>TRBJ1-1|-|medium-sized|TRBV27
CASRESIGALIQAFF
TGTGCCAGCAGGGAAAGCATAGGGGCTCTCATCCAAGCTTTCTTT
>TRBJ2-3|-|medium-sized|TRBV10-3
CATGPTDTQYF
TGTGCCACAGGGCCCACAGATACGCAGTATTTT
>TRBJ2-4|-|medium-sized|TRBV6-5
CASSNSGRGGGNIQYF
TGTGCCAGCAGCAACTCGGGTAGAGGGGGTGGGAACATTCAGTACTTC
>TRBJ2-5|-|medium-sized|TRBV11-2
CASSLGASIQETQYF
TGTGCCAGCAGCTTAGGGGCTAGCATACAAGAGACCCAGTACTTC